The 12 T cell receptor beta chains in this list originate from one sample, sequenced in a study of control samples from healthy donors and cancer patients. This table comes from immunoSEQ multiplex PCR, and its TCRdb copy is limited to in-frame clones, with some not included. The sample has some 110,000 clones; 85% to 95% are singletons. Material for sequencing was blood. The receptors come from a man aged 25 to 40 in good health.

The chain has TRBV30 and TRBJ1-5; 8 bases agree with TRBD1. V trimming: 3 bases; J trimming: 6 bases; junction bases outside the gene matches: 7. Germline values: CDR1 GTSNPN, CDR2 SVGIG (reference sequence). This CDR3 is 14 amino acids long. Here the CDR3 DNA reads TGTGCCTGGAGCGCCACAGGGGGTGGTCAGCCCCAGCATTTT. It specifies CAWSATGGGQPQHF.

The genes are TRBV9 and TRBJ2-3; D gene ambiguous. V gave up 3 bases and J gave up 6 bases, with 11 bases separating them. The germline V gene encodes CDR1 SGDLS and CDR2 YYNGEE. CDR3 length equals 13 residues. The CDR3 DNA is TGTGCCAGCAGCGCGAGAGGAATGGATACGCAGTATTTT. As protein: CASSARGMDTQYF.

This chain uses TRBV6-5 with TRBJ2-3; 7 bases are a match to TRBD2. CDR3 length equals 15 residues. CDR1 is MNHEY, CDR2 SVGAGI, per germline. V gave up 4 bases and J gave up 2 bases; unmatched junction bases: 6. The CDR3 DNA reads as TGTGCCAGCAGTTTGGGAGGGGTGGCCACAGATACGCAGTATTTT. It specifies CASSLGGVATDTQYF.

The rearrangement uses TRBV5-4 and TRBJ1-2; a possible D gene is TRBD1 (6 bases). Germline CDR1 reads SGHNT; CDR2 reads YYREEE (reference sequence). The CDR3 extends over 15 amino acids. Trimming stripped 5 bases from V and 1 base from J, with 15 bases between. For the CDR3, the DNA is TGTGCCAGCAGGGGAATGGCAGGGGATAACTATGGCTACACCTTC. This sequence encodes CASRGMAGDNYGYTF.

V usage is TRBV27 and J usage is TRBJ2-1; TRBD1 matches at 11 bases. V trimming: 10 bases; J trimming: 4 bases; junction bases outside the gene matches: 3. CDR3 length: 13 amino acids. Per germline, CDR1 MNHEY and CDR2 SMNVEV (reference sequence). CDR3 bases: TGTGCCACCGGGACAGGGGGGTACAATGAGCAGTTCTTC. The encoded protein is CATGTGGYNEQFF.

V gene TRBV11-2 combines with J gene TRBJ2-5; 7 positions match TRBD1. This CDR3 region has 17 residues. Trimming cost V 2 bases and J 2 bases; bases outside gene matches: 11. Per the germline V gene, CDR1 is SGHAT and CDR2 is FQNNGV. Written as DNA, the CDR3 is TGTGCCAGCAGCTTACCAAAAACCGGGACAGCTCAAGAGACCCAGTACTTC. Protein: CASSLPKTGTAQETQYF.

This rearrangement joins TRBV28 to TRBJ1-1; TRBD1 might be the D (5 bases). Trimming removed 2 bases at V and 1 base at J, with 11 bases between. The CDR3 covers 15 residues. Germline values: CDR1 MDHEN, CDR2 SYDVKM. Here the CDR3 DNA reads TGTGCCAGCAGTTTAACCCAGGGTCCGAACACTGAAGCTTTCTTT. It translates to CASSLTQGPNTEAFF.

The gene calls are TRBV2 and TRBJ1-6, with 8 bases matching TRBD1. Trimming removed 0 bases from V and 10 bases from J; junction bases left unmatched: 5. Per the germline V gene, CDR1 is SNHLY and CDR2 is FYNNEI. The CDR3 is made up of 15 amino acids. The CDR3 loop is CASSEARGQGSPLHF. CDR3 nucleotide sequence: TGTGCCAGCAGTGAAGCGCGAGGACAGGGCTCACCCCTCCACTTT. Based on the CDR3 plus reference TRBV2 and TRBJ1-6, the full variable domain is EPEVTQTPSHQVTQMGQEVILRCVPISNHLYFYWYRQILGQKVEFLVSFYNNEISEKSEIFDDQFSVERPDGSNFTLKIRSTKLEDSAMYFCASSEARGQGSPLHFGNGTRLTVT.

CDR3 DNA: TGTGCCAGCAGCTTCCAGGGGGGCTCTGGAAACACCATATATTTT. It is translated as CASSFQGGSGNTIYF. The chain combines TRBV11-2 with TRBJ1-3; 7 nucleotides agree with TRBD1. Per the germline V gene, CDR1 is SGHAT and CDR2 is FQNNGV. After removal of 3 bases from V and 0 bases from J, the junction contained 2 bases not matched to a gene. The CDR3 contains 15 residues.

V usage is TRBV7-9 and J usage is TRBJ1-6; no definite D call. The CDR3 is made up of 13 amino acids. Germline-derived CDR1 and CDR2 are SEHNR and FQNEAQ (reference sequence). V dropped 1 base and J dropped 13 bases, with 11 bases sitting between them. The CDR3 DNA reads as TGTGCCAGCAGCTTAGGGGTAGGAACGCCCCTCCACTTT. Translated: CASSLGVGTPLHF.

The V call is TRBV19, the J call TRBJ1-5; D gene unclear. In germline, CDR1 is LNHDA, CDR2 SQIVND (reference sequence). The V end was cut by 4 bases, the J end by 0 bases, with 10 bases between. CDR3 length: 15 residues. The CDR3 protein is CASSTYGYSNQPQHF. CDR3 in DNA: TGTGCCAGTAGTACTTACGGCTATAGCAATCAGCCCCAGCATTTT.

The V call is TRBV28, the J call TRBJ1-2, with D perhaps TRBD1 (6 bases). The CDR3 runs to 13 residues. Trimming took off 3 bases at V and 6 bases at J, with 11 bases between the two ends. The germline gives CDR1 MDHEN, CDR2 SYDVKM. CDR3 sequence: CASSFTGTDGYTF. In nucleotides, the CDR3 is TGTGCCAGCAGTTTCACAGGGACGGATGGCTACACCTTC.